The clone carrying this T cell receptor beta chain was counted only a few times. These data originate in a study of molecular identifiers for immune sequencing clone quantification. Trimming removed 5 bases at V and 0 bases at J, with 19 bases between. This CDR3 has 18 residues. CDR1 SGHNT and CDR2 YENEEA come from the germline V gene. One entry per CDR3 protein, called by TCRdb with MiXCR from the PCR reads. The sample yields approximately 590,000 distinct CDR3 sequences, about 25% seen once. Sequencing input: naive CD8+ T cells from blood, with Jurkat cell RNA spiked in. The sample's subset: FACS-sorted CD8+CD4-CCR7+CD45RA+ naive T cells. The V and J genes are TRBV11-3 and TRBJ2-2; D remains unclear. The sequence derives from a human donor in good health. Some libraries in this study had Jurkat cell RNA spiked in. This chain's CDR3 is CASSVSQATMANTGELFF. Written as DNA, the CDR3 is TGTGCCAGCAGCGTCTCCCAGGCGACGATGGCGAACACCGGGGAGCTGTTTTTT. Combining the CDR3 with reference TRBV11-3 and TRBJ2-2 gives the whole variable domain EAGVVQSPRYKIIEKKQPVAFWCNPISGHNTLYWYLQNLGQGPELLIRYENEEAVDDSQLPKDRFSAERLKGVDSTLKIQPAELGDSAVYLCASSVSQATMANTGELFFGEGSRLTVL.